A selection of T cell receptor beta chains follows, all from one sample in a study of shared clonotypes between healthy human individuals. Clones were read by immunoSEQ multiplex PCR, and TCRdb kept only the in-frame ones, dropping some. The sample holds 1,500,000 or so clones, approximately 96% seen once. Specimen: naive CD4+ T cells sorted from blood. The receptors derive from a man younger than 45 in good health. The CDR3 runs from the conserved cysteine through the conserved F or W. D genes are given only for firm matches. Clone size is shown for a subset of rows, as once, few, many or a class of expanded clone.

J gene,V gene,clone size,D gene,CDR3 protein,CDR3 DNA
TRBJ2-2,TRBV5-1,.,TRBD1,CASSLFGQGNTGELFF,TGCGCCAGCAGCTTGTTTGGACAGGGAAACACCGGGGAGCTGTTTTTT
TRBJ2-2,TRBV11-2,.,TRBD1,CASPDRSNTGELFF,TGTGCCAGCCCGGACAGGTCGAACACCGGGGAGCTGTTTTTT
TRBJ1-2,TRBV19,.,.,CASRTTGFDGYTF,TGTGCCAGTAGAACTACAGGGTTCGATGGCTACACCTTC
TRBJ2-7,TRBV5-1,.,.,CASSKSPPTDEQYF,TGCGCCAGCAGCAAATCTCCCCCGACGGACGAGCAGTACTTC
TRBJ1-4,TRBV4-3,.,.,CASSQDYRGSNEKLFF,TGCGCCAGCAGCCAAGATTACCGGGGCTCTAATGAAAAACTGTTTTTT
TRBJ2-2,TRBV10-1,few,.,CASSRSFTGELFF,TGCGCCAGCAGTAGGTCTTTCACCGGGGAGCTGTTTTTT
TRBJ2-6,TRBV15,.,.,CATSRDPRMTDPPGANVLTF,TGTGCCACCAGCAGAGACCCCCGTATGACAGACCCCCCTGGGGCCAACGTCCTGACTTTC
TRBJ2-1,TRBV18,.,TRBD2,CASSLYEVAGGFPNEQFF,TGTGCCAGCTCACTCTACGAAGTAGCGGGAGGTTTTCCTAATGAGCAGTTCTTC
TRBJ1-5,TRBV7-6,.,TRBD1,CASSPGQGVQPQHF,TGTGCCAGCAGCCCTGGACAGGGGGTTCAGCCCCAGCATTTT
TRBJ2-7,TRBV9,.,TRBD2,CASSVGLAGASSYEQYF,TGTGCCAGCAGCGTAGGCCTAGCGGGAGCTTCCTCCTACGAGCAGTACTTC
TRBJ2-6,TRBV7-2,.,.,CASSPNSGANVLTF,TGTGCCAGCAGCCCGAATTCTGGGGCCAACGTCCTGACTTTC
TRBJ2-1,TRBV9,.,.,CASSVAGRLPYNEQFF,TGTGCCAGCAGCGTAGCGGGGCGACTCCCCTACAATGAGCAGTTCTTC
TRBJ2-7,TRBV6-6,.,TRBD1,CASGIPGQAYEQYF,TGTGCCAGCGGGATACCGGGACAGGCCTACGAGCAGTACTTC
TRBJ2-7,TRBV13,few,TRBD1,CASSFDRVSYEQYF,TGTGCCAGCAGCTTCGACAGGGTTTCCTACGAGCAGTACTTC
TRBJ2-3,TRBV6-6,.,.,CASSYTLSLGDTQYF,TGTGCCAGCAGTTACACCCTTTCCCTTGGGGATACGCAGTATTTT
TRBJ2-5,TRBV15,.,.,CATSRVPVETQYF,TGTGCCACCAGCAGAGTACCGGTAGAGACCCAGTACTTC
TRBJ2-5,TRBV5-8,.,TRBD1,CASSLVGRGQRQETQYF,TGTGCCAGCAGCTTGGTGGGCAGGGGGCAGAGACAAGAGACCCAGTACTTC
TRBJ2-1,TRBV5-4,.,TRBD2,CASSLISGGLSEQFF,TGTGCCAGCAGCTTGATTTCGGGAGGGCTTAGTGAGCAGTTCTTC
TRBJ2-2,TRBV29-1,.,.,CSSSSSAGELFF,TGCAGCTCCTCGTCGAGCGCCGGGGAGCTGTTTTTT
TRBJ2-7,TRBV9,.,.,CASSVGTHEAYEQYF,TGTGCCAGCAGCGTAGGGACCCATGAGGCCTACGAGCAGTACTTC
TRBJ2-7,TRBV7-9,.,.,CASTQGSYEQYF,TGTGCCAGCACGCAGGGATCCTACGAGCAGTACTTC
TRBJ2-1,TRBV5-6,.,.,CASSGAPYSYNEQFF,TGTGCCAGCAGCGGCGCTCCTTACTCCTACAATGAGCAGTTCTTC
TRBJ1-2,TRBV7-2,once,TRBD1,CASSLAGQGRGYTF,TGTGCCAGCAGCTTAGCTGGACAGGGCCGTGGCTACACCTTC
TRBJ2-5,TRBV7-9,.,.,CASSLAGSETQYF,TGTGCCAGCAGCTTAGCCGGGTCGGAGACCCAGTACTTC
TRBJ2-7,TRBV5-1,.,.,CASSPQGAGYEQYF,TGCGCCAGCAGCCCACAGGGCGCCGGCTACGAGCAGTACTTC
TRBJ2-1,TRBV7-8,.,TRBD2,CASRATSGSYNEQFF,TGTGCCAGCAGGGCGACTAGCGGGAGTTACAATGAGCAGTTCTTC
TRBJ1-1,TRBV9,.,TRBD1,CASSARTGGTEAFF,TGTGCCAGCAGCGCCAGGACAGGGGGCACTGAAGCTTTCTTT
TRBJ1-1,TRBV6-1,.,TRBD1,CASSEDGTGEAFF,TGTGCCAGCAGTGAGGATGGGACAGGGGAAGCTTTCTTT
TRBJ2-3,TRBV18,once,.,CASSPGQTDTQYF,TGTGCCAGCTCACCCGGACAGACAGATACGCAGTATTTT